The following is a T cell receptor (beta chain) sequence with its context. Profiling relied on immunoSEQ multiplex PCR, and the TCRdb table lists in-frame clones only, not all of them. The sample has roughly 250,000 clones; roughly 70% are singletons. The CDR3 sequence is 15 residues long. The V end lost 0 bases, the J end lost 2 bases, and 5 bases lay between the germline ends. From germline, CDR1 is SGHDN and CDR2 FVKESK. The sample is drawn from a study of cytotoxic CD8 clonotypes in ibrutinib-treated CLL. Across the whole study: For this cohort, patients were ten to twelve relapsed/refractory and around 16 treatment-naive, while 17 were IGHV unmutated.

This receptor was taken from a human donor with chronic lymphocytic leukemia. V and J are TRBV14 and TRBJ2-6; the D is unclear. Sequenced material: PBMCs, taken after 24 months of ibrutinib treatment. This CDR3 reads CASSQDRAGANVLTF. In nucleotides, the CDR3 is TGTGCCAGCAGCCAAGATAGGGCTGGGGCCAACGTCCTGACTTTC.